The present TCR beta chain was sequenced within a study of technical replicates of blood from several donors. In germline, CDR1 is ENHRY, CDR2 SYGVKD. The CDR3 sequence is 15 residues long. V was pared by 6 bases and J by 2 bases, with 6 bases of the junction left unmatched. Assay used: immunoSEQ multiplex PCR; TCRdb lists only in-frame clones, some missing. The repertoire includes tens of thousands of clones, 70% to 90% of them detected once, and 0.41% sits in the top ten. The TCR was taken from a human donor in good health. The sample comprised T cells isolated from PBMCs. The chain has TRBV10-3 and TRBJ1-5; 8 bases agree with TRBD1. The CDR3 region has the DNA TGTGCCATCAGCGAGGGGGGACAGGGCAATCAGCCCCAGCATTTT. Residues: CAISEGGQGNQPQHF.